At least ten counts were recorded for the clone carrying this TCR beta chain. The antigen remains unidentified. Gene names are mouse gene names. The read halts 4 residues ahead of the CDR3 end, with the missing end drawn from the germline J gene. In each case, RNA was isolated and then reverse transcribed into cDNA as the sequencing template. TCRdb's copy holds only in-frame clones and misses some; the assay was immunoSEQ multiplex PCR. Recorded here are around 1,300 clones, none singletons. This entry belongs to a study of CD8+ T cells in alopecia areata. Study results and limitations: Between patients, shared TCR sequences were less clear than in mice. This was possibly due in part to HLA diversity in the patient population. Normal skin contains resident alphabeta T cells, and these are also sequenced in scalp samples.

Germline V gives CDR1 SGHLS, CDR2 HYDKME. This CDR3 spans 13 amino acids. V is TRBV12-2 and J is TRBJ2-4; D perhaps matches TRBD2 (6 bases). The receptor was derived from a C3H/HeJ mouse with alopecia areata. MHC haplotype of the mouse line: H2-k. Sequencing was carried out using lesional skin. CDR3: CASSLDGGNTLYF. The DNA read from the CDR3 is TGTGCCAGCTCTCTCGATGGGGGAAAC.